This TCR beta chain is from a study of blood T cells in healthy people across ages. Findings and limits, study-wide: TCR beta diversity was tightly associated with the proportion of naive T cells. Compared with aged donors, long-lived donors showed fewer expanded clones, suggesting selection.

Together with a sample-barcoded 5' primer, a J-beta primer mix was included in a second PCR lasting about 7 to 11 cycles. Each cDNA molecule, via a template-switch adaptor with 12 random nucleotides, was tagged. From each sample, at least 2.5 million paired-end reads containing CDR3 were obtained. One entry per CDR3 protein results from TCRdb running MiXCR on the 5' RACE reads. The sample shows about 1.5 million distinct CDR3 sequences, approximately 42% of them seen only once. On this clonotype: Its target is not known.

This CDR3 contains 16 residues. The sample was blood. The chain employs TRBV21-1 and TRBJ2-1; the table's D call, TRBD2, has no DNA check behind it. TRBV21-1 is a pseudogene locus. The clonotype originates from a woman between 18 and 29 years old in good health. The CDR3 DNA reads as TGTGCCAGCAGCAGTGGACTAGACTCGCCCTACAATGAGCAGTTCTTC. This translates into CASSSGLDSPYNEQFF.